The 19 T cell receptor beta chains reported below all come from one sample, sequenced in a study of T cells in Graves' hyperthyroidism and ophthalmopathy. The TCR beta CDR3 regions underwent amplification using RNA transcripts as the source. The HTBI primer set drove a first-round RT-PCR of the TCR CDR3. TCRdb ran MiXCR on the multiplex PCR reads and lists one entry per CDR3 protein. This table holds 550,000 to 700,000 distinct CDR3 sequences, about 45% found once. The sample comprised peripheral blood or thyroid tissue (not recorded which). The receptors originated from an adult woman with Graves' disease, either hyperthyroidism or ophthalmopathy (not recorded which).

This clonotype was seen more than once but under ten times. This chain joins TRBV28 and TRBJ1-2; TRBD1 is a possible D gene (5 bases). The CDR3 is made up of 14 amino acids. Germline V gene data show CDR1 as MDHEN and CDR2 as SYDVKM. The V gene lost 6 bases and the J gene lost 0 bases, with 11 bases spanning the gap. The CDR3 nucleotides are TGTGCCAGCAGGGGAGGGACTACTAACTATGGCTACACCTTC. It yields the protein CASRGGTTNYGYTF.

With regard to this clonotype: Germline and junction disagree at one end, which may indicate a read error. V usage is TRBV29-1 and J usage is TRBJ2-7; the match to TRBD1 covers 9 bases. There are 12 residues in the CDR3. Germline-derived CDR1 and CDR2 are SQVTM and ANQGSEA. CDR3 bases: TGCAGCGTTGAATCCGCGACAGGGGGATTTGTATTC. Translation: CSVESATGGFVF.

This clonotype was recorded many times. CDR3 DNA: TGTGCCAGCAGCCGCCCAAGCGGGAGACCACAAGAGACCCAGTACTTC. Amino acid sequence: CASSRPSGRPQETQYF. This sequence joins TRBV9 and TRBJ2-5, with 8 bases lining up with TRBD2. CDR1 is SGDLS, CDR2 YYNGEE, per germline. The CDR3 sequence is 16 residues long. V shed 4 bases, J shed 2 bases, and the junction held 10 bases outside the gene matches.

The V call is TRBV7-3, the J call TRBJ2-7; D not certain. The CDR3 spans 13 residues. CDR1 SGHTA and CDR2 FQGTGA come from the germline V gene. Trimming removed 7 bases from V and 7 bases from J, with 17 bases in between. CDR3 DNA: TGTGCCAGCATTGAAATCCTTCTAGAGGAGCAGTACTTC. This gives the protein CASIEILLEEQYF.

Concerning this clonotype itself: No DNA is shown, since the ends of the CDR3 on it are uncertain; the CDR3 is the one TCRdb lists. V is TRBV20-1 and J is TRBJ1-1; the table's D call, TRBD1, has no DNA check behind it. CDR1 is DFQATT, CDR2 SNEGSKA, per germline (reference sequence). The CDR3 totals 17 residues, both ends included. The CDR3 protein is CSVRDRFGAGANVLTFF.

This rearrangement joins TRBV3-1 to TRBJ2-5; 12 nucleotides align to TRBD2. Germline loops: CDR1 LGHDT, CDR2 YNNKEL (reference sequence). The CDR3 consists of 16 residues. After removal of 4 bases from V and 2 bases from J, the junction contained 5 bases not matched to a gene. DNA of the CDR3: TGTGCCAGCAGCCGACTAGCGGGAGAGCCACAAGAGACCCAGTACTTC. This codes for CASSRLAGEPQETQYF.

V and J are TRBV29-1 and TRBJ2-7; either TRBD1 or TRBD2 may supply D (6 bases each). This CDR3 has 14 residues. CDR1 and CDR2 (germline): SQVTM, ANQGSEA. With 4 bases removed from V and 2 bases from J, the gap between germline ends came to 15 bases. The chain's CDR3 is CSVGGAAGAYEQYF. The CDR3 nucleotides read TGCAGCGTTGGCGGGGCGGCAGGGGCCTACGAGCAGTACTTC.

This clonotype has a count of ten or more. This rearrangement joins TRBV19 to TRBJ2-7; D is uncertain. Trimming stripped 6 bases from V and 0 bases from J, with 9 bases between. CDR3 length: 13 amino acids. Germline V gives CDR1 LNHDA, CDR2 SQIVND (reference sequence). The CDR3 sequence: CASRAANSYEQYF. CDR3 nucleotides: TGTGCCAGTAGGGCAGCTAACTCCTACGAGCAGTACTTC. The full variable domain, completed using reference TRBV19 and TRBJ2-7, is DGGITQSPKYLFRKEGQNVTLSCEQNLNHDAMYWYRQDPGQGLRLIYYSQIVNDFQKGDIAEGYSVSREKKESFPLTVTSAQKNPTAFYLCASRAANSYEQYFGPGTRLTVT.

This clonotype was recorded many times. One end of the junction does not line up with germline, which may come from a read error. The rearrangement uses TRBV7-9 and TRBJ2-2; 7 bases line up with TRBD1. The germline CDR1 and CDR2 sequences are SEHNR and FQNEAQ (reference sequence). This CDR3 has 13 amino acids. CDR3 amino acids: CVSRTGADGELFF. CDR3 DNA sequence: TGTGTCAGCAGGACAGGAGCAGACGGGGAGCTGTTTTTT. Combining the CDR3 with reference TRBV7-9 and TRBJ2-2 gives the whole variable domain DTGVSQNPRHKITKRGQNVTFRCDPISEHNRLYWYRQTLGQGPEFLTYFQNEAQLEKSRLLSDRFSAERPKGSFSTLEIQRTEQGDSAMYLCVSRTGADGELFFGEGSRLTVL.

The rearrangement joins TRBV5-6 to TRBJ1-1; D not resolved. The CDR3 extends over 12 amino acids. V was trimmed by 5 bases and J by 13 bases, leaving 18 bases between them. Germline loops: CDR1 SGHDT, CDR2 YYEEEE. The CDR3 coding sequence is TGTGCCAGCAGTCATCGGACCGTCGGGGTTTTCTTT. This gives the protein CASSHRTVGVFF.

The V and J genes are TRBV20-1 and TRBJ1-4, with D hard to call. The CDR3 runs to 13 residues. V was pared by 1 base and J by 7 bases, with 10 bases between. CDR1 and CDR2 (germline): DFQATT, SNEGSKA (reference sequence). Here the CDR3 reads CSARGSLVEKLFF. CDR3 bases: TGCAGTGCTAGAGGGTCGCTAGTTGAAAAACTGTTTTTT.

This clonotype was seen repeatedly, ten times or more. This chain joins TRBV7-8 and TRBJ1-2; tentative D call: TRBD1 (6 bases). CDR3 length equals 14 residues. CDR1 and CDR2 (germline): SGHVS, FQNEAQ. The V gene lost 5 bases and the J gene lost 4 bases, with 14 bases spanning the gap. CDR3 in DNA: TGTGCCAGCAGCCACCGGACAGCTTCCTATGGCTACACCTTC. As protein: CASSHRTASYGYTF.

This clonotype was counted at least ten times. This rearrangement joins TRBV7-3 to TRBJ2-5, with 8 bases lining up with TRBD1. Germline V gives CDR1 SGHTA, CDR2 FQGTGA. The length of the CDR3 is 15 residues. J was trimmed by 4 bases and V by 4 bases; bases with no gene match: 8. The CDR3 loop reads CASSSQPGGGETQYF. The CDR3 DNA sequence: TGTGCCAGCAGCTCTCAACCAGGGGGCGGAGAGACCCAGTACTTC.

This clonotype was seen many times. This chain uses TRBV10-3 with TRBJ1-1, with D perhaps matching TRBD1 (6 bases). This CDR3 is built from 14 residues. Germline CDR1 and CDR2: ENHRY and SYGVKD. The germline V and J ends were trimmed by 6 bases and 4 bases, with 15 bases remaining between them. Here the CDR3 reads CAIRRGGSGTEAFF. Written as DNA, the CDR3 is TGTGCCATCAGGAGGGGGGGATCGGGCACTGAAGCTTTCTTT.

The CDR3 region has the DNA TGTGCCAGCAGTGTTCATTCGAAGAGCTCCTACGAGCAGTACTTC. Protein sequence: CASSVHSKSSYEQYF. This chain links TRBV25-1 with TRBJ2-7; no reliable D call. The CDR3 contains 15 residues. Germline-derived CDR1 and CDR2 are MGHDK and SYGVNS. Trimming stripped 4 bases from V and 0 bases from J, with 13 bases between.

As concerns this clonotype: The junction and the germline gene differ at one end; a read error may be behind it. The rearrangement joins TRBV6-1 to TRBJ2-5; D may correspond to TRBD1 or TRBD2 (6 bases each). This CDR3 is 10 amino acids long. From germline, CDR1 is MNHNS and CDR2 SASEGT. CDR3 nucleotide sequence: TGTGCCAGCTCCGGGGGCATCCAGTCCTTC. Translated: CASSGGIQSF.

In its sample, this clonotype was seen a few times. The rearrangement links TRBV28 to TRBJ2-7; D is unclear. Looked up from germline, CDR1 is MDHEN and CDR2 is SYDVKM. The CDR3 runs 15 residues. Deletions cut 2 bases from V and 5 bases from J, with 16 bases between. DNA of the CDR3: TGTGCCAGCAGTTTAGGGTTTGGCAGGTACAACGAGCAGTACTTC. This sequence encodes CASSLGFGRYNEQYF.

A note on this clonotype: The junction and the germline gene differ at one end; a read error may be behind it. The J gene is TRBJ1-1, the V gene TRBV7-9; a possible D gene is TRBD1 (5 bases). Per the germline V gene, CDR1 is SEHNR and CDR2 is FQNEAQ (reference sequence). The CDR3 spans 15 residues. The CDR3 sequence: CASSLGGAGNTEAFF. CDR3 DNA sequence: TGCGCCAGCAGCTTGGGGGGAGCGGGGAACACTGAAGCTTTCTTT.

This clonotype was seen ten or more times. V gene TRBV6-6 combines with J gene TRBJ2-7, with D unclear. V lost 0 bases, J lost 3 bases, and 12 bases lay in between. The CDR3 loop spans 15 amino acids. Germline CDR1 and CDR2: MNHNY and SVGAGI (reference sequence). The CDR3 loop is CASSYSLRVLYEQYF. CDR3 bases: TGTGCCAGCAGTTACTCGTTACGGGTCCTCTACGAGCAGTACTTC.